One sample yielded the 9 T cell receptor beta chains listed below, sequenced in a study of blood T cells in healthy people across ages. Together with a sample-barcoded 5' primer, a J-beta primer mix was included in a second PCR lasting 7 to 11 cycles. TCRdb redid the calling of the 5' RACE reads with MiXCR, one entry per CDR3 protein. The sample records approximately 960,000 distinct CDR3 sequences, approximately 32% being singletons. The same data also went into a second study, on T cells of mothers and their children.

Specimen: blood. The origin of the receptors is a woman between 40 and 55 years old in good health.

This clonotype was counted many times. J is TRBJ2-5 and V is TRBV5-1; TRBD2 agrees at 16 bases. V lost 0 bases and J lost 5; bases outside the gene matches: 7. The CDR3 loop spans 18 amino acids. CDR1 is SGHRS and CDR2 is YFSETQ in the germline V gene. CDR3: CASSLEPGLAGGRETQYF. CDR3 sequence (DNA): TGCGCCAGCAGCTTGGAACCGGGACTAGCGGGGGGGCGCGAGACCCAGTACTTC.

About this clonotype: A single base separates this from a much larger clone, so it may be a read error. V gene TRBV20-1 combines with J gene TRBJ2-5; D unresolved. The tail of the sequence fits TRBJ2-7 better, so the J call may be wrong. The germline gives CDR1 DFQATT, CDR2 SNEGSKA (reference sequence). The length of the CDR3 is 16 residues. In nucleotides, the CDR3 is TGCAGTGCTAGAGATCTATGGAGAAACAGCTTCTACGAGCAGTACTTC. Translated, it gives CSARDLWRNSFYEQYF.

The chain carries TRBV28 and TRBJ2-1, with TRBD1 as a possible D gene (6 bases). This CDR3 is built from 15 residues. Germline CDR1 MDHEN, CDR2 SYDVKM. V was clipped by 10 bases and J by 5 bases, with 21 bases between them. CDR3 loop: CAIGLTGSENNEQFF. Written as DNA, the CDR3 is TGTGCCATCGGTTTAACAGGGAGTGAGAACAATGAGCAGTTCTTC.

This clonotype appeared many times. The gene calls are TRBV7-2 and TRBJ1-1; no reliable D call. Germline lookup yields CDR1 SGHTA and CDR2 FQGNSA. Between the trimmed V and J ends, which lost 6 bases and 1 base, there was a span of 9 bases. CDR3 length equals 13 residues. CDR3 nucleotide sequence: TGTGCCAGCAGTAGGAGGGAGAACACTGAAGCTTTCTTT. Its protein product is CASSRRENTEAFF.

Note on this clonotype: One junction end disagrees with the germline gene, perhaps due to a read error. The J gene is TRBJ2-3, the V gene TRBV5-1; 8 bases are a match to TRBD2. CDR3 length equals 15 residues. Germline-derived CDR1 and CDR2 are SGHRS and YFSETQ. The CDR3 bases are TGCGACAGCAGCGATCCAGCGGGGGACGCAGATACGCAGTATTTT. Its protein product is CDSSDPAGDADTQYF. The full variable domain, with the rest looked up from reference TRBV5-1 and TRBJ2-3, is KAGVTQTPRYLIKTRGQQVTLSCSPISGHRSVSWYQQTPGQGLQFLFEYFSETQRNKGNFPGRFSGRQFSNSRSEMNVSTLELGDSALYLCDSSDPAGDADTQYFGPGTRLTVL.

This chain joins TRBV12-3 or TRBV12-4 and TRBJ2-3; possibly TRBD1 for D (5 bases). V lost 5 bases and J 5 bases, leaving 14 bases between the germline ends. CDR3 length: 14 residues. DNA of the CDR3: TGTGCCAGCAGTCCCAGGGTGTCCGTAGATACGCAGTATTTT. As protein: CASSPRVSVDTQYF.

This clonotype showed up just a few times. A read error may be the cause here, since a much bigger clone is one base away. The J gene is TRBJ1-2, the V gene TRBV29-1; D is uncertain. This CDR3 comprises 12 residues. Looked up from germline, CDR1 is SQVTM and CDR2 is ANQGSEA. In DNA, the CDR3 is TGCAGCGTTGCCAGGACGGACTATGGCTTCACCTTC. Translated: CSVARTDYGFTF.

On this clonotype itself: This could be a read error, since a much larger clone is one nucleotide away. This chain connects TRBV24-1 to TRBJ2-3, with 10 bases matching TRBD2. Germline V lookup: CDR1 KGHDR, CDR2 SFDVKD. CDR3 length: 14 residues. CDR3 region: CVTSVASGRDTQYF. The CDR3 region has the DNA TGTGTCACCAGTGTAGCTAGCGGGAGAGATACGCAGTATTTT.

This rearrangement joins TRBV10-3 to TRBJ2-7; a weak D match, TRBD2 (6 bases). The CDR3 sequence is 11 residues long. V gave up 8 bases and J gave up 4 bases, with 9 bases separating them. Looked up from germline, CDR1 is ENHRY and CDR2 is SYGVKD. This CDR3 is CAIGRRYEQYF. The CDR3, as DNA: TGTGCCATCGGGAGGAGATACGAGCAGTACTTC.